This TCR beta chain derives from a study of CD8+ T cells in alopecia areata (dated by TCRdb to the late 2010s). Background on the whole study: The treated patients, all with moderate-to-severe alopecia areata, were enrolled in an open-label pilot trial of oral tofacitinib given at 5 to 10 mg twice daily. Tofacitinib was administered for 6 to 18 months, and 6 months of follow-up off drug were then conducted to assess delayed response and recurrence. For the treated patients, the SALT score, which quantifies what percentage of scalp surface area is affected, served as the measure of disease severity. To study T cell clonal expansion in alopecia areata, the researchers applied high-throughput TCRbeta sequencing to both the C3H/HeJ mouse model and human patients. Human TCRbeta sequencing covered scalp tissue and sorted CD4+ and CD8+ peripheral blood T cells from patchy and totalis/universalis alopecia areata patients and healthy controls. Biopsies were taken from tofacitinib-treated patients at baseline and again at 4 and 24 weeks into treatment, and several of those patients also had a later scalp biopsy. Clonality in the scalp was compared among normal scalp (n=4), patchy alopecia areata scalp (n=8), and alopecia totalis/universalis scalp (n=8). RNA was obtained with the PAXgene miRNA kit for fixed scalp, the miRNeasy kit for PBMCs, and the RNeasy kit for mouse skin. TCRbeta CDR3 regions were amplified by immunoSEQ multiplex PCR using 35 Vbeta forward and 13 Jbeta reverse primers. What the authors observed across the whole study: TCR sequences shared between patients were less clear than in mice, possibly partly because of HLA diversity in the patient population. Tofacitinib significantly lowered scalp clonality and the number of expanded CD8+ clones among the top 100 scalp clones. The treated cohort was small, with a single nonresponder, so links between baseline CD8+ expansion and response need larger studies. Many expanded lesional clones were found to persist in scalp and blood during tofacitinib treatment, and relapse after treatment cessation may be partly explained by this persistence. Lesional scalp, especially in alopecia totalis/universalis, showed higher clonality and more expanded CD8+ clones than normal scalp, suggesting antigenic drive. Scalp TCR repertoire analysis is complicated because resident alphabeta T cells in normal human skin are also sequenced, whereas mouse skin is dominated by gammadelta T cells.

A few counts support this clone. Its antigen specificity is not known. Within one base of it there is no much larger clone, and no base qualities were kept. The sample's time point label, decoded: 24 weeks on oral tofacitinib. This specimen's treatment or condition label, interpreted: oral pan-JAK inhibitor, 5-10 mg twice daily. Peripheral blood and lesional scalp punch biopsies were obtained from patients with alopecia areata. PBMCs were isolated by density centrifugation and stained for CD3, CD4 and CD8, and CD4+ and CD8+ T cells were sorted on a FACSAria. The method behind the library was the immunoSEQ multiplex PCR assay. To provide template for TCR sequencing, every sample had RNA extracted and reverse transcribed into cDNA. First-strand cDNA was synthesized with SuperScript III using a 2:1 mix of oligo-dT and random hexamers. A synthetic immune receptor repertoire was used to assess amplification bias, and residual bias was removed computationally. On the authors' methods: After raw reads were preprocessed to remove errors, the CDR3 was defined following IMGT conventions as running from the conserved cysteine to phenylalanine. Clonality was computed by normalizing Shannon entropy by log2 of the number of productive unique TCRs and subtracting the result from 1. CD4 or CD8 identity of scalp clones was inferred by cross-referencing scalp TCRbeta sequences with sorted blood CD4 and CD8 repertoires. TCRdb provides this immuneACCESS table in a form limited to in-frame rearrangements. Some clones are lacking; in checked studies, under half of them reflect an unresolved V gene, and why the rest are absent is not known. That table supplies the V and J calls and clone size; D and trimming were determined from the DNA. Counted in this sample were about 100,000 clones; about 44% of them appeared once. In total, the top ten clones hold 18% of the sample.

The CDR3 holds 15 amino acids from the cysteine to the phenylalanine. Only the CDR3 region is kept as DNA, spanning 45 bases read in frame from base 1. Per the germline V gene, SNHLY is the CDR1 and FYNNEI is the CDR2. V drops 7 bases and J drops 4 bases, leaving 18 bases in between. The material was CD8+ T cells sorted from blood, obtained at week 24, from a patient treated with tofacitinib. The source of this sequence is a human donor with alopecia areata. The chain joins TRBV2 to TRBJ2-3, with TRBD2 as a weak D call on 5 bases. The CDR3 loop reads CASNEGSFGADTQYF. The nucleotides read TGTGCCAGCAACGAGGGATCTTTCGGAGCAGATACGCAGTATTTT.